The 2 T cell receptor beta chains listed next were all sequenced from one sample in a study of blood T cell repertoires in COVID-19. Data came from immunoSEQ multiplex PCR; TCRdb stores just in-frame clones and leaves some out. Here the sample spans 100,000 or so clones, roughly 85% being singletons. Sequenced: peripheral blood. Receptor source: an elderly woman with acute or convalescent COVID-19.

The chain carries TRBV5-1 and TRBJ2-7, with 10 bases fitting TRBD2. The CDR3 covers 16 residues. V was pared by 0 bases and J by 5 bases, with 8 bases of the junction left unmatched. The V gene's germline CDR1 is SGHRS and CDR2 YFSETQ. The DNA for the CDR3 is TGCGCCAGCAGCTTGGAGCCTAGCGGGAGCGTCCACGAGCAGTACTTC. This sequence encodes CASSLEPSGSVHEQYF. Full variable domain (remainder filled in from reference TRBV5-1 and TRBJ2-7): KAGVTQTPRYLIKTRGQQVTLSCSPISGHRSVSWYQQTPGQGLQFLFEYFSETQRNKGNFPGRFSGRQFSNSRSEMNVSTLELGDSALYLCASSLEPSGSVHEQYFGPGTRLTVT.

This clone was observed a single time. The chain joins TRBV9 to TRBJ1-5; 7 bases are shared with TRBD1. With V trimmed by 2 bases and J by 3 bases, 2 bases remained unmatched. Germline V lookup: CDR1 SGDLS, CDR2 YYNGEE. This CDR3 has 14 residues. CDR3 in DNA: TGTGCCAGCAGCGTGGGACAGTCCAATCAGCCCCAGCATTTT. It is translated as CASSVGQSNQPQHF.